This TCR beta chain was observed in a study of T cell changes during pregnancy in multiple sclerosis. Sequencing was performed with immunoSEQ multiplex PCR; in TCRdb, only in-frame clones are kept and a portion is missing. Found here are around 79,000 clones, around nine tenths of them singletons; the top ten hold under 0.6%. The V gene end was trimmed by 3 bases and the J gene end by 0 bases; junction bases not matched to a gene: 1. The CDR3 runs to 15 residues. From germline, CDR1 is SGHRS and CDR2 YFSETQ. This receptor was identified in a female donor with multiple sclerosis, enrolled in a pregnancy study. The chain couples TRBV5-1 to TRBJ2-1, with 9 bases matching TRBD1. The sample was CD4+ T cells from peripheral blood mononuclear cells, taken in the second trimester of pregnancy. CDR3 in amino acids: CASSWGQGSYNEQFF. CDR3 coding DNA: TGCGCCAGCAGCTGGGGACAGGGCTCCTACAATGAGCAGTTCTTC.